The 3 T cell receptor beta chains listed next were all sequenced from one sample in a study of T cells after yellow fever vaccination. TCRdb used MiXCR to reprocess the 5' RACE reads, holding one entry per CDR3 protein. The sample includes 300,000 or so distinct CDR3 sequences, around 6.8% of them seen just once. The starting material was PBMCs, obtained around 45 days after the first yellow fever vaccination. Receptors originate from a man aged 18 to 30 who received the YFV17D yellow fever vaccine.

There are many counts of this clonotype. The chain joins TRBV4-2 to TRBJ2-5; 10 nucleotides align to TRBD1. The CDR3 covers 18 residues. The V segment lost 0 bases and the J segment 5 bases; nucleotides outside the gene matches: 12. CDR1 and CDR2 (germline): LGHNA, YNFKEQ. The CDR3 reads CASSQDQRDRGSQETQYF. In DNA, the CDR3 is TGTGCCAGCAGCCAAGATCAGCGGGACAGGGGATCGCAGGAGACCCAGTACTTC.

The chain links TRBV5-1 to TRBJ2-1; maybe TRBD2 (6 bases). The CDR3 length is 14 residues. V was pared by 3 bases and J by 10 bases, with 17 bases between. Germline assignment: CDR1 SGHRS and CDR2 YFSETQ. CDR3 DNA: TGCGCCAGCAGCTATTCCACTAGCTCCGTAGAGCAGTTCTTC. Protein: CASSYSTSSVEQFF.

The chain links TRBV9 to TRBJ2-1, with 7 bases matching TRBD1. The germline V gene has CDR1 SGDLS and CDR2 YYNGEE. CDR3 length: 15 amino acids. With V trimmed by 0 bases and J by 7 bases, 7 bases remained unmatched. The CDR3 spells CASSVGETGINEQFF. The CDR3 nucleotides are TGTGCCAGCAGCGTAGGCGAGACAGGGATTAATGAGCAGTTCTTC.